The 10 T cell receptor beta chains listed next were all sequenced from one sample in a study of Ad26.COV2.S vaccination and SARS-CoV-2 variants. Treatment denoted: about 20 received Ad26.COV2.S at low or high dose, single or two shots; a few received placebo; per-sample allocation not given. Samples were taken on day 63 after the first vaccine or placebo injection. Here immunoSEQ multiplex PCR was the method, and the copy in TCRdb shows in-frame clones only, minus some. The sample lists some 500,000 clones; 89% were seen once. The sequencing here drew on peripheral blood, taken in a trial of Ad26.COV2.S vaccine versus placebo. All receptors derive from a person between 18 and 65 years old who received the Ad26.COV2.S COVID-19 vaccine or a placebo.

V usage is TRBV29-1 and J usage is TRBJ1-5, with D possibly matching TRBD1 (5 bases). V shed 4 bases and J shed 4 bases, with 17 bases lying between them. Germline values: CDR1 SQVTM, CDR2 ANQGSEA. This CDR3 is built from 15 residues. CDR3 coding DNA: TGCAGCGTTGTAGAGTTTGGGGGGGGGAATCAGCCCCAGCATTTT. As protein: CSVVEFGGGNQPQHF.

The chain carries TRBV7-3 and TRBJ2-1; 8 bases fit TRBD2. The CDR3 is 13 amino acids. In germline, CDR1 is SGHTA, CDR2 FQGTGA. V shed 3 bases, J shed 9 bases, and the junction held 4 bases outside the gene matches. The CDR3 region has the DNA TGTGCCAGCAGCTTTGGGCTAGCGGGTGAGCAGTTCTTC. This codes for CASSFGLAGEQFF.

The CDR3, as DNA: TGTGCCAGCAGCTGGCCTAGCGGGAGCTCCTACAATGAGCAGTTCTTC. It translates to CASSWPSGSSYNEQFF. The gene calls are TRBV11-2 and TRBJ2-1; TRBD2 agrees at 10 bases. Germline CDR1 SGHAT, CDR2 FQNNGV. The CDR3 runs to 16 residues. J gave up 0 bases and V 4 bases, and 3 bases lay outside the gene matches.

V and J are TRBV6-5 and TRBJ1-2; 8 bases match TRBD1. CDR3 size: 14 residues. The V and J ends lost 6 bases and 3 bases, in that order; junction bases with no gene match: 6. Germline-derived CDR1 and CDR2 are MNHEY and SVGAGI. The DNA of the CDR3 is TGTGCCAGCAGAACCGACAGGGGCGACTATGGCTACACCTTC. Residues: CASRTDRGDYGYTF.

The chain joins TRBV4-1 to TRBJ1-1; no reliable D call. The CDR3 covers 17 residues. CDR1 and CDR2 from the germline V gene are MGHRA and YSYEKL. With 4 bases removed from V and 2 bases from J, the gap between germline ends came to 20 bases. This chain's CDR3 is CASSPPHPRVNNTEAFF. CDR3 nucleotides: TGCGCCAGCAGCCCTCCTCACCCTAGGGTAAACAACACTGAAGCTTTCTTT.

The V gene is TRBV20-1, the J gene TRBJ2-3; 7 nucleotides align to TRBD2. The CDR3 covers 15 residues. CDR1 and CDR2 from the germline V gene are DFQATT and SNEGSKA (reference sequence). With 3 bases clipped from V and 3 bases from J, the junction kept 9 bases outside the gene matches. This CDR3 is CSASNFRTRTDTQYF. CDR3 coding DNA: TGCAGTGCTAGTAATTTCCGGACTAGAACAGATACGCAGTATTTT.

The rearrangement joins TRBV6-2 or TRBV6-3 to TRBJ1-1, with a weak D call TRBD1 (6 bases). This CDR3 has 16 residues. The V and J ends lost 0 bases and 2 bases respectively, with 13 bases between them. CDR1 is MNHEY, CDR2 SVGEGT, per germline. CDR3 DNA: TGTGCCAGCAGTTACTCGATGGACAGCATAAACACTGAAGCTTTCTTT. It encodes CASSYSMDSINTEAFF.

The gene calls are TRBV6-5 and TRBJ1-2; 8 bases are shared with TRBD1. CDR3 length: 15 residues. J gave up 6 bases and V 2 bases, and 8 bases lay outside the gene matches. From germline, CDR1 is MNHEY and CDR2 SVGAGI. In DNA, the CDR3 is TGTGCCAGCAGTTACGGCGACAGGGGTGGGGATGGCTACACCTTC. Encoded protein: CASSYGDRGGDGYTF.

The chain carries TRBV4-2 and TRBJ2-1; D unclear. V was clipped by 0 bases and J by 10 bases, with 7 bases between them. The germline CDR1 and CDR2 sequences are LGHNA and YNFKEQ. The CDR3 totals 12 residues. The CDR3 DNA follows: TGTGCCAGCAGCCAAGAAGGCAAGGAGCAGTTCTTC. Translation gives CASSQEGKEQFF.

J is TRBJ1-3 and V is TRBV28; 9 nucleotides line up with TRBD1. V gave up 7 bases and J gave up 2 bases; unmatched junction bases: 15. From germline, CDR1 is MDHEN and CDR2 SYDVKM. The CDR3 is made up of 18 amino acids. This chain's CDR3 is CASIVSGTGYLAGNTIYF. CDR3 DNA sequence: TGTGCCAGCATCGTAAGCGGGACAGGGTATTTGGCTGGAAACACCATATATTTT.